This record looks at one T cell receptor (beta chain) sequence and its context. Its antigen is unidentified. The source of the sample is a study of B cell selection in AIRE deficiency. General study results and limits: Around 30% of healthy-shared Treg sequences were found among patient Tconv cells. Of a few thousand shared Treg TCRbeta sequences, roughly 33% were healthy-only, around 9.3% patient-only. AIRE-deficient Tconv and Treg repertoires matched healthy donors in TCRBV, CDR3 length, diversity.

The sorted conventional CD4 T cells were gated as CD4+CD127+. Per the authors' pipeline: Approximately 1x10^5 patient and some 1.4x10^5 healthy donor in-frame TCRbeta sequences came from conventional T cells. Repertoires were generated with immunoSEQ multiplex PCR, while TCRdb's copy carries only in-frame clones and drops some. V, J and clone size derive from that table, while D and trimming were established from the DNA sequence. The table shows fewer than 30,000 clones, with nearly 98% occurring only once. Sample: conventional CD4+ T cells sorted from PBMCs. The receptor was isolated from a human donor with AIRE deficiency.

The CDR3 coding sequence is TGTGCCAGCAGTAGATGGGGTCAGGATAATTCACCCCTCCACTTT. Translation gives CASSRWGQDNSPLHF. The rearrangement joins TRBV28 to TRBJ1-6; no definite D call. This CDR3 is 15 amino acids long. V dropped 5 bases and J dropped 5 bases, with 13 bases sitting between them. CDR1 and CDR2 from the germline V gene are MDHEN and SYDVKM. The full variable domain, with the rest looked up from reference TRBV28 and TRBJ1-6, is DVKVTQSSRYLVKRTGEKVFLECVQDMDHENMFWYRQDPGLGLRLIYFSYDVKMKEKGDIPEGYSVSREKKERFSLILESASTNQTSMYLCASSRWGQDNSPLHFGNGTRLTVT.